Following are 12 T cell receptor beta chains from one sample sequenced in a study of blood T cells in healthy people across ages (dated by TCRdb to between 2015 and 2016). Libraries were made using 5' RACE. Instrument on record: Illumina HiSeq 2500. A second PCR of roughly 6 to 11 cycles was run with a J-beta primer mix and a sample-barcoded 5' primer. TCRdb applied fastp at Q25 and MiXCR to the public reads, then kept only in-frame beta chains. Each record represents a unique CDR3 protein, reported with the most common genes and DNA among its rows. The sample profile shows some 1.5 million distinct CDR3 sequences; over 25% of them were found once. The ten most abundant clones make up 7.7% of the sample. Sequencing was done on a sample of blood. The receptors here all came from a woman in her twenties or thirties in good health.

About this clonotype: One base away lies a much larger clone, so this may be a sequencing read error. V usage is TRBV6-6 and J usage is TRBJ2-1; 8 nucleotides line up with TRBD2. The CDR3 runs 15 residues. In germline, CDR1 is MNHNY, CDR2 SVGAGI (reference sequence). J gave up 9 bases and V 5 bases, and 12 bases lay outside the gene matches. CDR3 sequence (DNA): TGTGCCAGCAGTGGCCTGAGCGGGGGTAAAAGTGAGCAGTTCTTC. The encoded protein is CASSGLSGGKSEQFF.

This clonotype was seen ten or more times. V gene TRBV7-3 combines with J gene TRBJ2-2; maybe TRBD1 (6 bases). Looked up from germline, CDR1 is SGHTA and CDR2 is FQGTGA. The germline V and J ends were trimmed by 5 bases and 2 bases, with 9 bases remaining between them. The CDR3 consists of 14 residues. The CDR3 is CASSPDSNTGELFF. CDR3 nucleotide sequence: TGTGCCAGCAGCCCGGACAGTAACACCGGGGAGCTGTTTTTT.

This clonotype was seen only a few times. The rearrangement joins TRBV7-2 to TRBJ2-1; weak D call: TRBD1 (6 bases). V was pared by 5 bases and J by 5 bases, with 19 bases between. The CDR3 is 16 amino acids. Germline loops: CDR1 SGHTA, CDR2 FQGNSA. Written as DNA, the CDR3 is TGTGCCAGCAGCCCTCTCGGTGGGACACCTCACAATGAGCAGTTCTTC. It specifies CASSPLGGTPHNEQFF.

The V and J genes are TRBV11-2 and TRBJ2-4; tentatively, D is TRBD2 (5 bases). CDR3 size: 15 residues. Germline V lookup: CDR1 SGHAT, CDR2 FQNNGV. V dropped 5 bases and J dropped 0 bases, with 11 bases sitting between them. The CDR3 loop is CASSRAVLAKNIQYF. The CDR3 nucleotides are TGTGCCAGCAGCCGAGCGGTCCTAGCCAAAAACATTCAGTACTTC. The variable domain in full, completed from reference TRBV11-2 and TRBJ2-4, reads EAGVAQSPRYKIIEKRQSVAFWCNPISGHATLYWYQQILGQGPKLLIQFQNNGVVDDSQLPKDRFSAERLKGVDSTLKIQPAKLEDSAVYLCASSRAVLAKNIQYFGAGTRLSVL.

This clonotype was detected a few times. The CDR3 loop reads CASSLLGRASYEQYF. The CDR3 DNA follows: TGTGCCAGCAGTTTATTGGGAAGGGCTTCCTACGAGCAGTACTTC. This chain joins TRBV27 and TRBJ2-4, with D uncertain. The assigned J gene may be wrong: the sequence end matches TRBJ2-7 better. Germline V gene lookup returns CDR1 MNHEY and CDR2 SMNVEV (reference sequence). The CDR3 is made up of 15 amino acids.

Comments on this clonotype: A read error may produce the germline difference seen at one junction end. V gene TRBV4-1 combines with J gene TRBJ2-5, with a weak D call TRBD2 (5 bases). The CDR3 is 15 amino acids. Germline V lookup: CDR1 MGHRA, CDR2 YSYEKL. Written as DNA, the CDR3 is TGCGCCAGCGGCCAAGAAGGTGGACTTGGAAAGACCCAGTACTTC. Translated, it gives CASGQEGGLGKTQYF.

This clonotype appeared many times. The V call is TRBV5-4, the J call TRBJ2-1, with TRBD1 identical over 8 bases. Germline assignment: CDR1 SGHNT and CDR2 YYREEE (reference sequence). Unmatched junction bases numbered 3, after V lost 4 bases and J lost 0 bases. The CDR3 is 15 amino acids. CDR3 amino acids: CASSIGQGSYNEQFF. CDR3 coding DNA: TGTGCCAGCAGCATCGGACAGGGCTCCTACAATGAGCAGTTCTTC.

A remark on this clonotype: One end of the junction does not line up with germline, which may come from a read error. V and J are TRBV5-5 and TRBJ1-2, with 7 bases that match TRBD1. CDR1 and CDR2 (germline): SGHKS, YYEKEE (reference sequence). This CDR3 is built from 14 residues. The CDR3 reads CASSWGQTNYGHTF. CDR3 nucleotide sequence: TGTGCCAGCAGCTGGGGACAGACCAACTATGGCCACACCTTC. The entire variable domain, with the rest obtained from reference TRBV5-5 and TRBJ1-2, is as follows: DAGVTQSPTHLIKTRGQQVTLRCSPISGHKSVSWYQQVLGQGPQFIFQYYEKEERGRGNFPDRFSARQFPNYSSELNVNALLLGDSALYLCASSWGQTNYGHTFGSGTRLTVV.

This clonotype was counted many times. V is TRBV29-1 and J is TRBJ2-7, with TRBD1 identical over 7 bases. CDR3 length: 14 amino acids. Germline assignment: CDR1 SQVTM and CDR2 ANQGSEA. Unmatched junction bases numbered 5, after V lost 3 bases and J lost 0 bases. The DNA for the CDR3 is TGCAGCGTTGACTTTGGGACAGCCTCCTACGAGCAGTACTTC. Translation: CSVDFGTASYEQYF.

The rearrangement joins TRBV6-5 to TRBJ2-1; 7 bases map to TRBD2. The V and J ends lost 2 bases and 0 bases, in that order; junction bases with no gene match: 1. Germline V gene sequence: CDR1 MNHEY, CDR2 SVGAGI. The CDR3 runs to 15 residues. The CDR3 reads CASSYSGASYNEQFF. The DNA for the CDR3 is TGTGCCAGCAGTTACAGCGGGGCCTCCTACAATGAGCAGTTCTTC.

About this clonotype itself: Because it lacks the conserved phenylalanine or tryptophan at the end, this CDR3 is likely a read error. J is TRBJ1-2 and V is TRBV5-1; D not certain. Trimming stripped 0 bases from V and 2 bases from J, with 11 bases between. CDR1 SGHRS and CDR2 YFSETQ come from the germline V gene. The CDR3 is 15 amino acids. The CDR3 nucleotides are TGCGCCAGCAGCTTGGGCTCCGGGCAGAACTATGGCTACACCGTC. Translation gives CASSLGSGQNYGYTV.

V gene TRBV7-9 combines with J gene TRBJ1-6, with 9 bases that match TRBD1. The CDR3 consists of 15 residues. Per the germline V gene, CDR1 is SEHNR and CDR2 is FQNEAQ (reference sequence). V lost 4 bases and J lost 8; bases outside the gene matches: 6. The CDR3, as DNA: TGTGCCAGCAGCTCGGACAGGGGAACCCATTCACCCCTCCACTTT. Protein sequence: CASSSDRGTHSPLHF.